The rows below give T cell receptor beta chains drawn from one sample of a study of blood T cell repertoires in COVID-19. Assay used: immunoSEQ multiplex PCR; TCRdb lists only in-frame clones, some missing. The data show 120,000 or so clones, 88% seen once. Specimen: peripheral blood. The receptors here all came from a woman aged 45-65 years with acute or convalescent COVID-19. Each CDR3 is given with its conserved first and last residue. D genes are given only for firm matches. Expanded clones are given a class, and other clones once, few, many or no size at all.

-	TRBV11-3	TRBJ2-7	-	TGTGCCAGCAGCTTCCGGACAGTGCCACTCTACGAGCAGTACTTC	CASSFRTVPLYEQYF
-	TRBV24-1	TRBJ2-1	TRBD2	TGTGCCACCAGTGATTTGGGACTAGATTACAATGAGCAGTTCTTC	CATSDLGLDYNEQFF
-	TRBV29-1	TRBJ2-7	-	TGCAGCGTTTACACTACAGGGTCCCCCTACGAGCAGTACTTC	CSVYTTGSPYEQYF
-	TRBV5-1	TRBJ1-2	TRBD1	TGCGCCAGCAGCTTGGCACCGGGACAGGGTAACGGCTACACCTTC	CASSLAPGQGNGYTF
-	TRBV5-5	TRBJ2-7	TRBD1	TGTGCCAGCAGCTTGGTGGTTGGACAGGGGGCACGGGAGCAGTACTTC	CASSLVVGQGAREQYF
once	TRBV6-5	TRBJ2-1	-	TGTGCCAGCAGTTACGAGCGGAAGTCCTACAATGAGCAGTTCTTC	CASSYERKSYNEQFF
-	TRBV29-1	TRBJ1-1	-	TGCAGCGTGGACGACCGAAGGGGCACTGAAGCTTTCTTT	CSVDDRRGTEAFF
-	TRBV11-2	TRBJ2-3	-	TGTGCCAGCGGGAGAAGTACAGATACGCAGTATTTT	CASGRSTDTQYF
-	TRBV19	TRBJ1-5	TRBD1	TGTGCCAGTAGTTCGCAGGGGGCGTTGAAAAGTCAGCCCCAGCATTTT	CASSSQGALKSQPQHF
-	TRBV2	TRBJ2-7	-	TGTGCCAGCACCGCTACCCGGGACGAGCAGTACTTC	CASTATRDEQYF
-	TRBV3-1/TRBV3-2	TRBJ2-5	TRBD2	TGTGCCAGCAGCCATGTGCGGGGGTCCCAAGAGACCCAGTACTTC	CASSHVRGSQETQYF
once	TRBV10-3	TRBJ1-6	-	TGTGCCATCATGGAGGGGTTTGGGTCACCCCTCCACTTT	CAIMEGFGSPLHF
-	TRBV5-1	TRBJ1-6	-	TGCGCCAGCAGCCTAGGTCCGTCGGGACTCCAGGGTAGTTCACCCCTCCACTTT	CASSLGPSGLQGSSPLHF
-	TRBV5-1	TRBJ1-6	TRBD1	TGCGCCAGCAGCTATCGCCGGGACAGCCAAAGCTCCTATAATTCACCCCTCCACTTT	CASSYRRDSQSSYNSPLHF
-	TRBV18	TRBJ2-6	-	TGTGCCAGCTCTACCAGGCCAGGGGCTGGGGCCAACGTCCTGACTTTC	CASSTRPGAGANVLTF
-	TRBV5-1	TRBJ1-2	TRBD1	TGCGCCAGCAGCTTGGGTGGGACAGGGACCTCCTATGGCTACACCTTC	CASSLGGTGTSYGYTF
-	TRBV30	TRBJ2-7	-	TGTGCCTGGGTAAACACCTACGAGCAGTACTTC	CAWVNTYEQYF
-	TRBV7-2	TRBJ2-2	TRBD1	TGTGCCAGCAAAGGACAGGGGAACACCGGGGAGCTGTTTTTT	CASKGQGNTGELFF